This T cell receptor (beta chain) comes out of a study of blood T cell repertoires in COVID-19. CDR1 and CDR2 (germline): MNHNS, SASEGT. The CDR3 is made up of 14 amino acids. V lost 2 bases and J lost 7, with 9 bases in between. The repertoire was sequenced with immunoSEQ multiplex PCR; TCRdb's copy has only in-frame clones and lacks some. This sample has about 73,000 clones; roughly nine tenths occur once, and the top ten carry over 4%. The sequencing sample was made of peripheral blood. This clonotype originated in a woman aged 18-29 years with acute or convalescent COVID-19. V usage is TRBV6-1 and J usage is TRBJ1-6; TRBD1 is a possible D gene (6 bases). The CDR3 DNA follows: TGTGCCAGCAGTGAACGACAGGAAAATTCACCCCTCCACTTT. This sequence encodes CASSERQENSPLHF.